What follows describes a single T cell receptor beta chain. The data stem from a study of STAT5B mutations in CD4+ large granular lymphocyte leukemia. The repertoire was sequenced with immunoSEQ multiplex PCR; TCRdb's copy has only in-frame clones and lacks some. The repertoire holds 40,000 to 55,000 clones, roughly 80% seen once, with approximately 0.4% in the top ten. The CDR3 covers 15 residues. CDR1 is SGHRS and CDR2 is YFSETQ in the germline V gene. Deletions cut 0 bases from V and 5 bases from J, with 14 bases between. The specimen was CD4+ T cells from blood buffy coats. This TCR derives from a human donor in good health. This sequence joins TRBV5-1 and TRBJ1-1; no reliable D call. For the CDR3, the DNA is TGCGCCAGCAGCTTGGTAGCCGACCGAGGTACTGAAGCTTTCTTT. As protein: CASSLVADRGTEAFF.